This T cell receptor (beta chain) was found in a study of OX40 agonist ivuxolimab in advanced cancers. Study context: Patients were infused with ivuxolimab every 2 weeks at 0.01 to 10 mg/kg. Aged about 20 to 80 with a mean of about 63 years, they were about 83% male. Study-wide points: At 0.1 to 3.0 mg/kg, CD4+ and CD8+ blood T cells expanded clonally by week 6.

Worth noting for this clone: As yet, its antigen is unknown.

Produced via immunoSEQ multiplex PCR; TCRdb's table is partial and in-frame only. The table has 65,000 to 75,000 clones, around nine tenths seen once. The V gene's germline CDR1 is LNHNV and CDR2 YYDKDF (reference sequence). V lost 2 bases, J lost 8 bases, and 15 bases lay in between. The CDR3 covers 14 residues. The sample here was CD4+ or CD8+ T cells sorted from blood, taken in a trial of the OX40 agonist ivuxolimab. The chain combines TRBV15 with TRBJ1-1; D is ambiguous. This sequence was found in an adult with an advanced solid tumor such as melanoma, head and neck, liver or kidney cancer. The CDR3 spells CATSRTDWRREAFF. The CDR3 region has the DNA TGTGCCACCAGCAGAACCGATTGGAGGCGGGAAGCTTTCTTT.